The entry that follows covers one TCR beta chain sequence. These data belong to a study of blood T cell repertoires in COVID-19. This CDR3 spans 12 amino acids. The germline CDR1 and CDR2 sequences are LNHDA and SQIVND (reference sequence). V shed 2 bases and J shed 8 bases, with 9 bases lying between them. TCRdb keeps only in-frame clones here, not all; method: immunoSEQ multiplex PCR. Of approximately 74,000 clones in the sample, 85% to 90% were seen once. The source is a woman between 55 and 75 years old with acute or convalescent COVID-19. The V and J genes are TRBV19 and TRBJ1-2; D gene uncertain. The sample comprised peripheral blood. The CDR3 reads CASSIWGGGYTF. CDR3 bases: TGTGCCAGTAGTATATGGGGAGGAGGCTACACCTTC. Combining the CDR3 with reference TRBV19 and TRBJ1-2 gives the whole variable domain DGGITQSPKYLFRKEGQNVTLSCEQNLNHDAMYWYRQDPGQGLRLIYYSQIVNDFQKGDIAEGYSVSREKKESFPLTVTSAQKNPTAFYLCASSIWGGGYTFGSGTRLTVV.